This TCR beta chain was retrieved from a study of cytomegalovirus exposure and HLA in healthy donors. On the study more broadly: Early on, a data release was issued that held 80 million or so unique TCRs from HLA-typed donors. Study-level findings and limits: It has been reported that TCR beta sequences accurately predicted the HLA-A and HLA-B alleles of most subjects. Later on, a genetic analysis was performed. It linked a missense variant in DCLRE1C with V- and J-gene trimming of TCR beta.

Both 60 Vbeta primers and 13 Jbeta primers went into the PCR. The table came from immunoSEQ multiplex PCR; TCRdb's copy has only in-frame clones and leaves some out. The sample records roughly 180,000 clones, around 74% being singletons. Concerning this clone itself: Its antigen is undetermined.

The source of this sequence is a male donor in good health and CMV-seronegative. The sample taken for sequencing was PBMCs.

This CDR3 reads CASRRQGASNQPQHF. CDR3 nucleotide sequence: TGTGCCAGCAGGCGACAGGGGGCGAGCAATCAGCCCCAGCATTTT. The genes are TRBV2 and TRBJ1-5; 10 positions agree with TRBD1. Germline assignment: CDR1 SNHLY and CDR2 FYNNEI. Losses at the gene ends were 6 bases for V and 1 base for J; bases not matched to a gene: 3. This CDR3 is built from 15 residues.